What follows are 10 T cell receptor beta chains derived from one specimen sequenced in a study of T cells after yellow fever vaccination. TCRdb re-called the 5' RACE reads through MiXCR, storing one row per CDR3 protein. Among over 300,000 distinct CDR3 sequences listed, approximately 3.9% were seen once. The specimen was PBMCs, collected on the day of the yellow fever booster vaccination. These receptors were obtained from a man between 18 and 29 years old who received the YFV17D yellow fever vaccine.

This clonotype was seen ten or more times. The chain carries TRBV25-1 and TRBJ2-5, with D possibly matching TRBD1 (7 bases). The ends were cut back, 1 base at V and 5 bases at J, with 17 bases in the middle. CDR3 length: 16 amino acids. Germline values: CDR1 MGHDK, CDR2 SYGVNS. CDR3 residues: CASSELPGRGRETQYF. DNA of the CDR3: TGTGCCAGCAGTGAATTGCCTGGCAGGGGGAGGGAGACCCAGTACTTC.

This clonotype was observed a few times. This chain uses TRBV4-2 with TRBJ1-4; TRBD1 agrees at 7 bases. This CDR3 spans 14 amino acids. Trimming at V came to 2 bases and at J to 6 bases, leaving 3 bases not matched to a gene. Germline loops: CDR1 LGHNA, CDR2 YNFKEQ. The CDR3: CASSQRQGYEKLFF. DNA for the CDR3: TGTGCCAGCAGCCAAAGACAGGGTTATGAAAAACTGTTTTTT.

This sequence joins TRBV27 and TRBJ1-5; D remains unclear. The germline V gene encodes CDR1 MNHEY and CDR2 SMNVEV (reference sequence). The germline V and J ends were trimmed by 5 bases and 5 bases, with 13 bases remaining between them. The length of the CDR3 is 14 residues. For the CDR3, the DNA is TGTGCCAGCAGTCCTCGGAAAAATGATCAGCCCCAGCATTTT. Its protein product is CASSPRKNDQPQHF.

The sample holds many counts of this clonotype. V is TRBV4-1 and J is TRBJ2-4; 8 nucleotides agree with TRBD2. The CDR3 extends over 17 amino acids. Germline trimming cut 2 bases from V and 3 bases from J; bases unmatched to any gene: 9. Germline V lookup: CDR1 MGHRA, CDR2 YSYEKL. Here the CDR3 DNA reads TGCGCCAGCAGCCAACCAACGGGGGGGCGGAACAAAAACATTCAGTACTTC. Translated, it gives CASSQPTGGRNKNIQYF.

J is TRBJ2-6 and V is TRBV20-1; D gene ambiguous. The CDR3 length is 13 residues. Trimming removed 3 bases from V and 0 bases from J, with 3 bases in between. The germline CDR1 and CDR2 sequences are DFQATT and SNEGSKA (reference sequence). The CDR3 DNA is TGCAGTGCTAGGGCCTCTGGGGCCAACGTCCTGACTTTC. Translating it yields CSARASGANVLTF.

The table lists this clonotype with many counts. The chain uses TRBV11-2 and TRBJ2-3; 8 nucleotides align to TRBD1. With V trimmed by 5 bases and J by 0 bases, 4 bases remained unmatched. Germline V gene data show CDR1 as SGHAT and CDR2 as FQNNGV. CDR3 size: 15 residues. The CDR3 protein is CASSRQGTSTDTQYF. CDR3 in DNA: TGTGCCAGCAGCCGACAGGGGACTAGCACAGATACGCAGTATTTT.

The chain couples TRBV27 to TRBJ2-6; no firm D call. This CDR3 has 14 residues. V was cut by 1 base and J by 3 bases, with 4 bases left in between. The germline V gene has CDR1 MNHEY and CDR2 SMNVEV (reference sequence). The CDR3 nucleotides are TGTGCCAGCAGTTTATATCTTGGGGCCAACGTCCTGACTTTC. This sequence encodes CASSLYLGANVLTF.

This clonotype was counted only a few times. CDR3 bases: TGTGCCAGCAGCCCTCGGGTCAGTGTGGTGGCCCATCCCTCTGGGGCCAACGTCCTGACTTTC. This gives the protein CASSPRVSVVAHPSGANVLTF. The rearrangement links TRBV9 to TRBJ2-6; D is unclear. V lost 4 bases and J 0 bases, leaving 26 bases between the germline ends. Germline V gene sequence: CDR1 SGDLS, CDR2 YYNGEE. The CDR3 totals 21 residues. Looking up the rest from reference TRBV9 and TRBJ2-6 gives the full variable domain: DSGVTQTPKHLITATGQRVTLRCSPRSGDLSVYWYQQSLDQGLQFLIQYYNGEERAKGNILERFSAQQFPDLHSELNLSSLELGDSALYFCASSPRVSVVAHPSGANVLTFGAGSRLTVL.

A few counts support this clonotype. For the CDR3, the DNA is TGTGCCAGCAGCTCGCCTTTTGGGACAGGGGGTTCCTACGAGCAGTACGTC. Encoded protein: CASSSPFGTGGSYEQYV. This chain uses TRBV7-8 with TRBJ2-7, with TRBD1 identical over 11 bases. Germline V gives CDR1 SGHVS, CDR2 FQNEAQ. The CDR3 extends over 17 amino acids. V was pared by 4 bases and J by 1 base, with 9 bases of the junction left unmatched.

This clonotype was picked up a small number of times. The V call is TRBV5-1, the J call TRBJ1-6; the match to TRBD1 covers 9 bases. The CDR3 has 15 amino acids. Germline trimming cut 0 bases from V and 9 bases from J; bases unmatched to any gene: 4. The V gene's germline CDR1 is SGHRS and CDR2 YFSETQ. In nucleotides, the CDR3 is TGCGCCAGCAGCTTGGTCGGACAGGGGACTTCACCCCTCCACTTT. It specifies CASSLVGQGTSPLHF.